The rows below give T cell receptor beta chains drawn from one sample of a study of OX40 agonist ivuxolimab in advanced cancers. The table came from immunoSEQ multiplex PCR; TCRdb's copy has only in-frame clones and leaves some out. The sample includes tens of thousands of clones, 80% to 95% seen only once; the top ten take under 0.7%. Sequenced material: CD4+ or CD8+ T cells sorted from blood, taken in a trial of the OX40 agonist ivuxolimab. These receptors were taken from an adult with an advanced solid tumor such as melanoma, head and neck, liver or kidney cancer. Both conserved end residues are part of each CDR3. The order of the fields is CDR3 length, D gene, J gene, V gene, clone size, CDR3 DNA, CDR3 protein. The D gene is left open where the match is weak. Clone size is not always given. Where it is, it says once, few, many or a class for expanded clones.

CDR3 length: 19
D gene: TRBD2
J gene: TRBJ2-3
V gene: TRBV7-2
clone size: -
CDR3 DNA: TGTGCCAGCAGCTCAAGACTAGCGGGGGGGCATGCGGTCACAGATACGCAGTATTTT
CDR3 protein: CASSSRLAGGHAVTDTQYF

CDR3 length: 14
D gene: -
J gene: TRBJ1-5
V gene: TRBV28
clone size: -
CDR3 DNA: TGTGCCAGCACCGAAGGACTGAGCAATCAGCCCCAGCATTTT
CDR3 protein: CASTEGLSNQPQHF

CDR3 length: 14
D gene: -
J gene: TRBJ2-1
V gene: TRBV5-1
clone size: once
CDR3 DNA: TGCGCCAGCAGCTTGGTCCAGCCCACCAATGAGCAGTTCTTC
CDR3 protein: CASSLVQPTNEQFF

CDR3 length: 15
D gene: TRBD1
J gene: TRBJ2-7
V gene: TRBV6-6
clone size: -
CDR3 DNA: TGTGCCAGCAGTCCTGGGACAGGGCTAGGCTACGAGCAGTACTTC
CDR3 protein: CASSPGTGLGYEQYF

CDR3 length: 16
D gene: TRBD2
J gene: TRBJ2-3
V gene: TRBV13
clone size: -
CDR3 DNA: TGTGCCAGCAGCCCCGGTCTAGCGGGGGTCAAAGATACGCAGTATTTT
CDR3 protein: CASSPGLAGVKDTQYF

CDR3 length: 13
D gene: TRBD1
J gene: TRBJ1-1
V gene: TRBV29-1
clone size: -
CDR3 DNA: TGCAGCGTTGCGGGACAGTTGAACACTGAAGCTTTCTTT
CDR3 protein: CSVAGQLNTEAFF

CDR3 length: 15
D gene: -
J gene: TRBJ1-1
V gene: TRBV19
clone size: -
CDR3 DNA: TGTGCCAGTAGTATGGAGGGTACTGGGGGCACTGAAGCTTTCTTT
CDR3 protein: CASSMEGTGGTEAFF

CDR3 length: 13
D gene: -
J gene: TRBJ2-7
V gene: TRBV19
clone size: -
CDR3 DNA: TGTGCCAGTAGTATGGGAGGGGGGTCCGAGCAGTACTTC
CDR3 protein: CASSMGGGSEQYF

CDR3 length: 17
D gene: -
J gene: TRBJ1-4
V gene: TRBV19
clone size: -
CDR3 DNA: TGTGCCAGTAGAAGCATATATACAGGCTTACCTAATGAAAAACTGTTTTTT
CDR3 protein: CASRSIYTGLPNEKLFF

CDR3 length: 14
D gene: -
J gene: TRBJ1-3
V gene: TRBV10-3
clone size: -
CDR3 DNA: TGTGCCATCAGTGATCCCGGGTTCGGAAACACCATATATTTT
CDR3 protein: CAISDPGFGNTIYF

CDR3 length: 14
D gene: -
J gene: TRBJ1-1
V gene: TRBV6-5
clone size: few
CDR3 DNA: TGTGCCAGCAGTTCCTATACAGGAGAGCGTCGAGCTTTCTTT
CDR3 protein: CASSSYTGERRAFF

CDR3 length: 14
D gene: TRBD2
J gene: TRBJ2-1
V gene: TRBV6-1
clone size: -
CDR3 DNA: TGTGCCAGCATGGGGACTAGCGGGGGTGATGAGCAGTTCTTC
CDR3 protein: CASMGTSGGDEQFF

CDR3 length: 14
D gene: TRBD2
J gene: TRBJ2-3
V gene: TRBV5-4
clone size: -
CDR3 DNA: TGTGCCAGCAGTATAGCGGGGGGGCCAGATACGCAGTATTTT
CDR3 protein: CASSIAGGPDTQYF

CDR3 length: 14
D gene: -
J gene: TRBJ2-5
V gene: TRBV4-1
clone size: -
CDR3 DNA: TGCGCCAGCAGCCAAGAATGGGTACAAGAGACCCAGTACTTC
CDR3 protein: CASSQEWVQETQYF

CDR3 length: 16
D gene: -
J gene: TRBJ2-7
V gene: TRBV2
clone size: -
CDR3 DNA: TGTGCCAGCAGTGTTGGCATGCCGGGCAGCTCCTACGAGCAGTACTTC
CDR3 protein: CASSVGMPGSSYEQYF

CDR3 length: 15
D gene: -
J gene: TRBJ2-3
V gene: TRBV5-1
clone size: -
CDR3 DNA: TGCGCCAGCAGCTTGGACGGGGCTAGCACAGATACGCAGTATTTT
CDR3 protein: CASSLDGASTDTQYF

CDR3 length: 15
D gene: -
J gene: TRBJ1-4
V gene: TRBV15
clone size: -
CDR3 DNA: TGTGCCACCAGCAGGGACCGGGCCGCCAATGAAAAACTGTTTTTT
CDR3 protein: CATSRDRAANEKLFF

CDR3 length: 17
D gene: TRBD2
J gene: TRBJ2-1
V gene: TRBV30
clone size: -
CDR3 DNA: TGTGCCTGGAGTGCCTCTCTTTATAGCGGGAGTGGGGATGAGCAGTTCTTC
CDR3 protein: CAWSASLYSGSGDEQFF

CDR3 length: 15
D gene: TRBD1
J gene: TRBJ1-1
V gene: TRBV9
clone size: -
CDR3 DNA: TGTGCCAGCAGCGTAGCTACAGGGGTGCCCACTGAAGCTTTCTTT
CDR3 protein: CASSVATGVPTEAFF

CDR3 length: 13
D gene: TRBD2
J gene: TRBJ2-7
V gene: TRBV15
clone size: once
CDR3 DNA: TGTGCCACCAGCAGAGCCGGGACTAGCGGGCTCGACTTC
CDR3 protein: CATSRAGTSGLDF

CDR3 length: 12
D gene: -
J gene: TRBJ1-2
V gene: TRBV6-5
clone size: -
CDR3 DNA: TGTGCCAGCAGTACGACAGTATATGGCTACACCTTC
CDR3 protein: CASSTTVYGYTF

CDR3 length: 14
D gene: -
J gene: TRBJ2-4
V gene: TRBV2
clone size: -
CDR3 DNA: TGTGCCAGCAGCGCACTGGGGAGTCAAAACATTCAGTACTTC
CDR3 protein: CASSALGSQNIQYF

CDR3 length: 14
D gene: -
J gene: TRBJ1-2
V gene: TRBV5-4
clone size: -
CDR3 DNA: TGTGCCAGCAGCCCCGGAGGGGCGCGGATTGGCTACACCTTC
CDR3 protein: CASSPGGARIGYTF

CDR3 length: 14
D gene: TRBD1
J gene: TRBJ1-1
V gene: TRBV5-1
clone size: -
CDR3 DNA: TGCGCCAGCATCGCCGGGACAGGGAGCACTGAAGCTTTCTTT
CDR3 protein: CASIAGTGSTEAFF

CDR3 length: 14
D gene: -
J gene: TRBJ2-1
V gene: TRBV15
clone size: -
CDR3 DNA: TGTGCCACCAGCAGTACGCCTTTAGACAATGAGCAGTTCTTC
CDR3 protein: CATSSTPLDNEQFF

CDR3 length: 14
D gene: -
J gene: TRBJ2-5
V gene: TRBV9
clone size: -
CDR3 DNA: TGTGCCAGCAGCCCGCTTCCAGGGACAGAGACCCAGTACTTC
CDR3 protein: CASSPLPGTETQYF

CDR3 length: 14
D gene: -
J gene: TRBJ1-1
V gene: TRBV11-3
clone size: -
CDR3 DNA: TGTGCCAGCAGCTTCGGGGGGTGGGACACTGAAGCTTTCTTT
CDR3 protein: CASSFGGWDTEAFF

CDR3 length: 16
D gene: -
J gene: TRBJ2-1
V gene: TRBV2
clone size: -
CDR3 DNA: TGTGCCAGCAGTTCCCGAGGAGGGTGGACCTACAATGAGCAGTTCTTC
CDR3 protein: CASSSRGGWTYNEQFF

CDR3 length: 15
D gene: TRBD1
J gene: TRBJ1-2
V gene: TRBV18
clone size: once
CDR3 DNA: TGTGCCAGCTCACGACAGGGTCTCGGTGACTATGGCTACACCTTC
CDR3 protein: CASSRQGLGDYGYTF

CDR3 length: 12
D gene: -
J gene: TRBJ2-5
V gene: TRBV2
clone size: -
CDR3 DNA: TGTGCCAGCAGTGAACTAATCGAGACCCAGTACTTC
CDR3 protein: CASSELIETQYF

CDR3 length: 14
D gene: -
J gene: TRBJ2-1
V gene: TRBV29-1
clone size: -
CDR3 DNA: TGCAGCGTTGTCCTCCCTCGCGGATACAATGAGCAGTTCTTC
CDR3 protein: CSVVLPRGYNEQFF

CDR3 length: 14
D gene: TRBD2
J gene: TRBJ2-1
V gene: TRBV7-3
clone size: -
CDR3 DNA: TGTGCCAGCAGCACCAGCGGGGGCTACAATGAGCAGTTCTTC
CDR3 protein: CASSTSGGYNEQFF

CDR3 length: 15
D gene: TRBD2
J gene: TRBJ2-2
V gene: TRBV19
clone size: -
CDR3 DNA: TGTGCCAGTAGTAAGACTAGCTTGACGGGCGGGGAGCTGTTTTTT
CDR3 protein: CASSKTSLTGGELFF

CDR3 length: 13
D gene: -
J gene: TRBJ1-6
V gene: TRBV6-5
clone size: -
CDR3 DNA: TGTGCCATCGCAAGGGAGGGAAATTCACCCCTCCACTTT
CDR3 protein: CAIAREGNSPLHF

CDR3 length: 13
D gene: -
J gene: TRBJ2-7
V gene: TRBV10-1
clone size: -
CDR3 DNA: TGCGCCAGCAGCAAGGGACTTATCGGGGAGCAGTACTTC
CDR3 protein: CASSKGLIGEQYF

CDR3 length: 15
D gene: TRBD1
J gene: TRBJ1-6
V gene: TRBV10-3
clone size: -
CDR3 DNA: TGTGCCATCAGTGAACAGGGGGGAGGGAATTCACCCCTCCACTTT
CDR3 protein: CAISEQGGGNSPLHF

CDR3 length: 14
D gene: -
J gene: TRBJ2-5
V gene: TRBV7-9
clone size: -
CDR3 DNA: TGTGCCAGCAGCTTAGGGGACTACCAAGAGACCCAGTACTTC
CDR3 protein: CASSLGDYQETQYF

CDR3 length: 16
D gene: TRBD2
J gene: TRBJ2-2
V gene: TRBV9
clone size: -
CDR3 DNA: TGTGCCAGCAGCTCCGTTCACGGGGGGTTGACCGGGGAGCTGTTTTTT
CDR3 protein: CASSSVHGGLTGELFF

CDR3 length: 16
D gene: -
J gene: TRBJ2-1
V gene: TRBV23-1
clone size: few
CDR3 DNA: TGCGCCAGCAGCCTCGCTCAGACCCCCTCCTACAATGAGCAGTTCTTC
CDR3 protein: CASSLAQTPSYNEQFF

CDR3 length: 13
D gene: -
J gene: TRBJ1-5
V gene: TRBV18
clone size: few
CDR3 DNA: TGTGCCAGCGCAGACATGGGCAATCAGCCCCAGCATTTT
CDR3 protein: CASADMGNQPQHF

CDR3 length: 12
D gene: -
J gene: TRBJ2-7
V gene: TRBV7-9
clone size: -
CDR3 DNA: TGTGCCAGCAGCCAGGCCTCCTACGAGCAGTACTTC
CDR3 protein: CASSQASYEQYF

CDR3 length: 13
D gene: TRBD1
J gene: TRBJ1-5
V gene: TRBV6-6
clone size: -
CDR3 DNA: TGTGCCAGCAGAGACAGGGGTGGACAGCCCCAGCATTTT
CDR3 protein: CASRDRGGQPQHF

CDR3 length: 13
D gene: -
J gene: TRBJ1-5
V gene: TRBV10-3
clone size: -
CDR3 DNA: TGTGCCACTCAAAGTGCCGGCAATCAGCCCCAGCATTTT
CDR3 protein: CATQSAGNQPQHF

CDR3 length: 14
D gene: -
J gene: TRBJ2-5
V gene: TRBV5-1
clone size: -
CDR3 DNA: TGCGCCAGCAGCTTGGGACAGTGGGGTGAGACCCAGTACTTC
CDR3 protein: CASSLGQWGETQYF

CDR3 length: 16
D gene: TRBD2
J gene: TRBJ2-3
V gene: TRBV29-1
clone size: once
CDR3 DNA: TGCAGCGTGGCGGGGGGATTGGGGGCTAGCACAGATACGCAGTATTTT
CDR3 protein: CSVAGGLGASTDTQYF

CDR3 length: 15
D gene: -
J gene: TRBJ1-1
V gene: TRBV18
clone size: -
CDR3 DNA: TGTGCCAGCTCACCATCCCCGGACACATTACCTGAAGCTTTCTTT
CDR3 protein: CASSPSPDTLPEAFF

CDR3 length: 12
D gene: -
J gene: TRBJ2-1
V gene: TRBV6-1
clone size: -
CDR3 DNA: TGTGCCAGCACTACTAGCCGGGATGAGCAGTTCTTC
CDR3 protein: CASTTSRDEQFF

CDR3 length: 13
D gene: -
J gene: TRBJ1-1
V gene: TRBV18
clone size: -
CDR3 DNA: TGTGCCAGCTCACCACCGGCGGACACTGAAGCTTTCTTT
CDR3 protein: CASSPPADTEAFF

CDR3 length: 15
D gene: -
J gene: TRBJ1-1
V gene: TRBV9
clone size: -
CDR3 DNA: TGTGCCAGCAGCGTAGCTACGGGAGTGAACACTGAAGCTTTCTTT
CDR3 protein: CASSVATGVNTEAFF

CDR3 length: 14
D gene: TRBD1
J gene: TRBJ2-3
V gene: TRBV30
clone size: -
CDR3 DNA: TGTGCCTGGAGCAGGACAGGGAGAACAGATACGCAGTATTTT
CDR3 protein: CAWSRTGRTDTQYF

CDR3 length: 14
D gene: TRBD1
J gene: TRBJ1-2
V gene: TRBV19
clone size: -
CDR3 DNA: TGTGCCAGTAGGAGGGACAGAAGTAACTATGGCTACACCTTC
CDR3 protein: CASRRDRSNYGYTF

CDR3 length: 13
D gene: TRBD1
J gene: TRBJ2-7
V gene: TRBV14
clone size: medium-sized
CDR3 DNA: TGTGCCAGCAGTCGGGACAGCGTTTACGAGCAGTACTTC
CDR3 protein: CASSRDSVYEQYF

CDR3 length: 12
D gene: -
J gene: TRBJ1-1
V gene: TRBV7-9
clone size: -
CDR3 DNA: TGTGCCAGCAGCTTAGGTGCGCGTGAAGCTTTCTTT
CDR3 protein: CASSLGAREAFF

CDR3 length: 14
D gene: -
J gene: TRBJ1-1
V gene: TRBV11-2
clone size: few
CDR3 DNA: TGTGCCAGCAGCTTTAGACGGATGAACACTGAAGCTTTCTTT
CDR3 protein: CASSFRRMNTEAFF

CDR3 length: 13
D gene: -
J gene: TRBJ2-5
V gene: TRBV7-9
clone size: -
CDR3 DNA: TGTGCCAGCAGCGGGGGTTCCCAAGAGACCCAGTACTTC
CDR3 protein: CASSGGSQETQYF

CDR3 length: 14
D gene: -
J gene: TRBJ2-3
V gene: TRBV9
clone size: -
CDR3 DNA: TGTGCCAGCAGCGTTGACTCCCTCACAGATACGCAGTATTTT
CDR3 protein: CASSVDSLTDTQYF

CDR3 length: 16
D gene: -
J gene: TRBJ2-7
V gene: TRBV21-1
clone size: -
CDR3 DNA: TGTGCCAGCAGCTCATCCCCGGGACAGGGTGCGAACGAGCAGTACTTC
CDR3 protein: CASSSSPGQGANEQYF